These T cell receptor beta chains were read from a single sample in a study of T-cell memory formation after mild COVID-19. MiXCR was run by TCRdb on the 5' RACE reads, yielding one entry per CDR3 protein. The profile covers 95,000 to 120,000 distinct CDR3 sequences, with over 20% appearing a single time and roughly two fifths taken by the ten largest. The sequenced material came from PBMCs or a T cell subset sorted from them (not recorded which). The source is a man between 18 and 29 years old who had mild COVID-19 (a few samples of this study predate the infection). Cell type and time point are not known. Each CDR3 is given with its conserved first and last residue. A D gene is named only where the DNA matches it firmly. Size values are once, few and many counts, or a class for expanded clones, and some rows have none.

abundance,v_gene,j_gene,d_gene,CDR3aa,CDR3nt
once,TRBV20-1,TRBJ2-7,TRBD2,CSARVLKVAGSYEQYF,TGCAGTGCTAGAGTATTGAAGGTAGCGGGGTCATACGAGCAGTACTTC
once,TRBV11-3,TRBJ1-1,TRBD1,CASSLKGANTEAFF,TGTGCCAGCAGCTTAAAGGGGGCGAACACTGAAGCTTTCTTT
-,TRBV27,TRBJ2-3,-,CASSLGWKLDTQYF,TGTGCCAGCAGTTTAGGGTGGAAACTCGATACGCAGTATTTT
few,TRBV11-1,TRBJ2-5,-,CASSLPGLQETQYF,TGTGCCAGCAGCTTACCGGGACTTCAAGAGACCCAGTACTTC
-,TRBV7-9,TRBJ1-2,-,CASSLDLYRDYGYTF,TGTGCCAGCAGCTTAGATTTATACAGGGATTATGGCTACACCTTC
-,TRBV28,TRBJ2-3,TRBD2,CASSTYTGTSGGISTDTQYF,TGTGCCAGCAGTACATACACCGGGACTAGCGGGGGGATTAGCACAGATACGCAGTATTTT
few,TRBV18,TRBJ2-5,-,CASSHNLRGEELETQYF,TGTGCCAGCTCCCACAACTTAAGGGGCGAGGAGCTAGAGACCCAGTACTTC
few,TRBV4-1,TRBJ1-1,-,CASSQGGWTEAFF,TGCGCCAGCAGCCAAGGGGGATGGACTGAAGCTTTCTTT
few,TRBV4-1,TRBJ1-1,-,CASSLQGVLNTEAFF,TGCGCCAGCAGCCTGCAGGGAGTACTGAACACTGAAGCTTTCTTT
-,TRBV6-6,TRBJ2-2,-,CASSYSPTLNTGELFF,TGTGCCAGCAGTTACTCGCCTACGTTGAACACCGGGGAGCTGTTTTTT
few,TRBV7-3,TRBJ1-5,-,CASSPARDRTHSNQPQHF,TGTGCCAGCAGCCCAGCCCGGGACCGAACCCATAGCAATCAGCCCCAGCATTTT
-,TRBV7-9,TRBJ1-3,-,CAERLTDSGNTIYF,TGTGCCGAGCGGCTTACCGACTCTGGAAACACCATATATTTT
few,TRBV11-2,TRBJ2-5,TRBD1,CASSLVARTGSGETQYF,TGTGCCAGCAGCTTAGTTGCACGGACAGGGTCGGGGGAGACCCAGTACTTC
many,TRBV7-2,TRBJ2-1,TRBD2,CASSFQGLGAYNEQFF,TGTGCCAGCAGCTTCCAGGGACTAGGGGCCTACAATGAGCAGTTCTTC
few,TRBV10-1,TRBJ2-1,TRBD1,CASSGSPGQNYNEQFF,TGCGCCAGCAGTGGGTCACCGGGACAGAACTACAATGAGCAGTTCTTC
few,TRBV7-9,TRBJ1-5,-,CASWGPNQPQHF,TGTGCCAGCTGGGGGCCCAATCAGCCCCAGCATTTT
medium-sized,TRBV4-2,TRBJ2-1,-,CASSQEGSTSYNEQFF,TGTGCCAGCAGCCAAGAGGGATCTACCTCCTACAATGAGCAGTTCTTC
-,TRBV11-2,TRBJ2-5,-,CASSYTRWQETQYF,TGTGCCAGCAGCTATACGAGGTGGCAAGAGACCCAGTACTTC
many,TRBV5-1,TRBJ2-1,-,CASSPTPVSYNEQFF,TGCGCCAGCAGCCCCACTCCTGTCTCCTACAATGAGCAGTTCTTC
few,TRBV5-7,TRBJ2-1,-,CASSITYRASSYNEQFF,TGTGCCAGCAGCATCACCTACAGGGCCAGCTCCTACAATGAGCAGTTCTTC
few,TRBV7-9,TRBJ2-2,-,CASGGTSAGELFF,TGTGCCAGCGGGGGTACGTCTGCCGGGGAGCTGTTTTTT
few,TRBV27,TRBJ1-5,-,CASSPEQGRQPQHF,TGTGCCAGCAGTCCCGAACAGGGTCGGCAGCCCCAGCATTTT
few,TRBV6-6,TRBJ2-6,TRBD1,CASRSGTGVLSGANVLTF,TGTGCCAGCAGGTCCGGGACAGGGGTTCTCTCTGGGGCCAACGTCCTGACTTTC
-,TRBV11-2,TRBJ1-4,TRBD1,CASSRGQGNPNEKLFF,TGTGCCAGCAGCCGGGGACAGGGGAATCCTAATGAAAAACTGTTTTTT
-,TRBV20-1,TRBJ1-5,-,CSASGGPSNQPQHF,TGCAGTGCTAGTGGCGGGCCTAGCAATCAGCCCCAGCATTTT
few,TRBV7-8,TRBJ2-3,TRBD2,CASSFSTSGGPFDTDTQYF,TGTGCCAGCAGCTTCTCGACTAGCGGGGGCCCCTTCGACACAGATACGCAGTATTTT
-,TRBV7-9,TRBJ1-2,-,CASRGGPPYGYTF,TGTGCCAGCAGGGGAGGGCCTCCCTATGGCTACACCTTC
-,TRBV12-3/TRBV12-4,TRBJ2-7,-,CASSFRGSGEQYF,TGTGCCAGCAGTTTTAGGGGTAGTGGCGAGCAGTACTTC
few,TRBV6-5,TRBJ1-1,-,CASTPSGTVNTEAFF,TGTGCCAGTACTCCTTCCGGGACGGTTAACACTGAAGCTTTCTTT
-,TRBV5-1,TRBJ1-2,-,CASSSTTGPNYGYTF,TGCGCCAGCAGCTCGACAACAGGGCCCAACTATGGCTACACCTTC
once,TRBV3-1,TRBJ2-2,-,CASSQGVNTGELFF,TGTGCCAGCAGCCAAGGAGTAAACACCGGGGAGCTGTTTTTT
few,TRBV6-1,TRBJ1-5,-,CASSELSHRVSNQPQHF,TGTGCCAGCAGTGAACTCTCCCACAGGGTGAGCAATCAGCCCCAGCATTTT
many,TRBV12-3/TRBV12-4,TRBJ2-3,-,CASSLGGVGDTQYF,TGTGCCAGCAGTTTGGGCGGGGTAGGGGATACGCAGTATTTT
-,TRBV4-1,TRBJ2-7,TRBD1,CASSPGQGPTYEQYF,TGCGCCAGCAGCCCCGGACAGGGGCCGACCTACGAGCAGTACTTC
few,TRBV4-2,TRBJ1-1,-,CASSAPTENTEAFF,TGTGCCAGCAGCGCCCCGACTGAGAACACTGAAGCTTTCTTT
-,TRBV15,TRBJ2-3,TRBD2,CATSRDLLAGGEDTQYF,TGTGCCACCAGCAGAGATCTACTAGCGGGGGGGGAAGATACGCAGTATTTT
-,TRBV20-1,TRBJ1-3,-,CSAEGGADGNTIYF,TGCAGTGCCGAGGGGGGGGCAGATGGAAACACCATATATTTT
-,TRBV6-5,TRBJ2-3,-,CASSYGPTRGDTQYF,TGTGCCAGCAGTTACGGGCCGACTCGTGGAGATACGCAGTATTTT
-,TRBV4-3,TRBJ2-3,-,CASSREGGLGDTQYF,TGCGCCAGCAGCCGAGAGGGGGGGCTGGGAGATACGCAGTATTTT
-,TRBV20-1,TRBJ2-7,TRBD1,CSANGPGQVTYEQYF,TGCAGTGCTAACGGACCGGGACAGGTGACCTACGAGCAGTACTTC